The 14 T cell receptor beta chains below come from one sample, sequenced in a study of blood T cell dynamics during melanoma immunotherapy. Sequencing used immunoSEQ multiplex PCR; TCRdb keeps in-frame clones, though not all of them. The data hold tens of thousands of clones, with under 90% observed a single time. Time point given: pre-treatment baseline. Sequencing was performed on blood, taken from a patient treated with checkpoint blockade. These receptors originate from a human donor with melanoma.

The rearrangement joins TRBV11-3 to TRBJ2-7; 7 positions agree with TRBD2. There are 16 residues in the CDR3. V was clipped by 1 base and J by 7 bases; unmatched bases: 13. CDR1 is SGHNT and CDR2 is YENEEA in the germline V gene. The CDR3 coding sequence is TGTGCCAGCAGCTTAGGAGAAGGACTAGTGGGCGAAGAGCAGTACTTC. It encodes CASSLGEGLVGEEQYF.

The chain uses TRBV6-5 and TRBJ1-1; D ambiguous. Looked up from germline, CDR1 is MNHEY and CDR2 is SVGAGI. Trimming cost V 0 bases and J 5 bases, with 7 bases left between them. The CDR3 runs to 13 residues. CDR3 in DNA: TGTGCCAGCAGTTACTCGGAAAATACTGAAGCTTTCTTT. Encoded protein: CASSYSENTEAFF.

The chain joins TRBV2 to TRBJ2-1; no clear D. V gave up 3 bases and J gave up 9 bases, with 6 bases separating them. CDR1 is SNHLY and CDR2 is FYNNEI in the germline V gene. CDR3 length: 11 residues. CDR3 DNA sequence: TGTGCCAGCAGTGACTACGGTGAGCAGTTCTTC. Amino acid sequence: CASSDYGEQFF.

This clone was seen a handful of times. The V call is TRBV11-2, the J call TRBJ2-2; weak D call: TRBD2 (6 bases). Trimming removed 6 bases at V and 7 bases at J, with 6 bases between. The CDR3 totals 11 residues. The germline V gene has CDR1 SGHAT and CDR2 FQNNGV. The CDR3: CASRGGGELFF. DNA for the CDR3: TGTGCCAGCAGGGGGGGCGGGGAGCTGTTTTTT.

The chain recombines TRBV7-2 with TRBJ2-1; TRBD2 agrees at 7 bases. The V gene's germline CDR1 is SGHTA and CDR2 FQGNSA. J lost 7 bases, V lost 2 bases, and 11 bases had no gene match. The CDR3 spans 16 residues. In nucleotides, the CDR3 is TGTGCCAGCAGCTTAATCGGTGCGGGAGCGAGGAATGAGCAGTTCTTC. It codes for CASSLIGAGARNEQFF.

The sample holds a few counts of this clone. The rearrangement joins TRBV28 to TRBJ2-3, with TRBD1 identical over 7 bases. Germline V gives CDR1 MDHEN, CDR2 SYDVKM. This CDR3 contains 16 residues. V lost 8 bases and J lost 3; bases outside the gene matches: 14. The CDR3 nucleotides are TGTGCCAGCTATCCCCTTGGACAGGATAGGACAGATACGCAGTATTTT. Translated, it gives CASYPLGQDRTDTQYF. Drawing the rest from reference TRBV28 and TRBJ2-3, the complete variable domain is DVKVTQSSRYLVKRTGEKVFLECVQDMDHENMFWYRQDPGLGLRLIYFSYDVKMKEKGDIPEGYSVSREKKERFSLILESASTNQTSMYLCASYPLGQDRTDTQYFGPGTRLTVL.

This chain uses TRBV5-1 with TRBJ1-5; 7 positions match TRBD1. V was clipped by 4 bases and J by 1 base; unmatched bases: 2. The CDR3 is 14 amino acids. CDR1 SGHRS and CDR2 YFSETQ come from the germline V gene. The CDR3 bases are TGCGCCAGCAGCGAGGGACAGAGCAATCAGCCCCAGCATTTT. It specifies CASSEGQSNQPQHF.

J is TRBJ2-3 and V is TRBV9, with 9 positions matching TRBD2. Trimming cost V 3 bases and J 0 bases; bases outside gene matches: 17. The CDR3 consists of 20 residues. CDR1 SGDLS and CDR2 YYNGEE come from the germline V gene. CDR3 loop: CASSAPAVGGGVSSTDTQYF. Written as DNA, the CDR3 is TGTGCCAGCAGCGCTCCCGCAGTGGGCGGGGGGGTATCTAGCACAGATACGCAGTATTTT.

The chain combines TRBV7-8 with TRBJ1-1; possibly TRBD1 for D (5 bases). V dropped 1 base and J dropped 11 bases, with 20 bases sitting between them. Per the germline V gene, CDR1 is SGHVS and CDR2 is FQNEAQ. This CDR3 is built from 15 residues. The DNA for the CDR3 is TGTGCCAGCAGCTTAGGACCCCTCGGGGGTGGCAAGGCTTTCTTT. Protein: CASSLGPLGGGKAFF.

The chain is built from TRBV19 and TRBJ1-2; TRBD1 is a possible D gene (6 bases). Between the trimmed V and J ends, which lost 7 bases and 14 bases, there was a span of 23 bases. Germline V CDR1 and CDR2: LNHDA, SQIVND (reference sequence). This CDR3 has 13 amino acids. The CDR3 here is CASTGGGAGATTF. For the CDR3, the DNA is TGTGCCAGTACCGGAGGGGGGGCCGGGGCTACGACCTTC.

The J gene is TRBJ1-2, the V gene TRBV28; 8 positions match TRBD1. The junction had 15 bases not matched to a gene; V was cut back by 6 bases and J by 0 bases. Germline values: CDR1 MDHEN, CDR2 SYDVKM. This CDR3 region has 18 residues. The CDR3 DNA sequence: TGTGCCAGCAGAAAAAAACGGACAGGGCACACTACTAACTATGGCTACACCTTC. Protein sequence: CASRKKRTGHTTNYGYTF.

The chain has TRBV6-5 and TRBJ1-4, with D hard to call. V shed 0 bases and J shed 3 bases, with 5 bases lying between them. CDR1 is MNHEY and CDR2 is SVGAGI in the germline V gene. This CDR3 contains 14 residues. This CDR3 reads CASSYSRANEKLFF. DNA of the CDR3: TGTGCCAGCAGTTACTCCCGAGCTAATGAAAAACTGTTTTTT.

V usage is TRBV6-5 and J usage is TRBJ2-1, with 7 nucleotides matching TRBD2. V was clipped by 6 bases and J by 3 bases; unmatched bases: 5. This CDR3 spans 14 amino acids. Germline V gives CDR1 MNHEY, CDR2 SVGAGI. This chain's CDR3 is CASSPGLNYNEQFF. The DNA of the CDR3 is TGTGCCAGCAGCCCGGGACTAAACTACAATGAGCAGTTCTTC.

This chain joins TRBV9 and TRBJ2-1; TRBD2 is a possible D gene (6 bases). Trimming removed 3 bases from V and 4 bases from J, with 14 bases in between. CDR1 is SGDLS and CDR2 is YYNGEE in the germline V gene. The CDR3 runs to 15 residues. The CDR3 here is CASSGGLGGYNEQFF. In nucleotides, the CDR3 is TGTGCCAGCAGCGGTGGCCTTGGGGGGTACAATGAGCAGTTCTTC.